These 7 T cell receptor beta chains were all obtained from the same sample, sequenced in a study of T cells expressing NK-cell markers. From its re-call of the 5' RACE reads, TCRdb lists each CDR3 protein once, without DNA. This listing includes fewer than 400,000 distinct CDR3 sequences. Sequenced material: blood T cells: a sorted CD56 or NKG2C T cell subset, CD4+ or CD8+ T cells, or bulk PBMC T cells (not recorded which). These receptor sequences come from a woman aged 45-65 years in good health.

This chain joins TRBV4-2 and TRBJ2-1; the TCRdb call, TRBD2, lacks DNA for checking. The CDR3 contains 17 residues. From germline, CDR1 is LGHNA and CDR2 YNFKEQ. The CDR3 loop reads CASTNLDTSGPYNEQFF.

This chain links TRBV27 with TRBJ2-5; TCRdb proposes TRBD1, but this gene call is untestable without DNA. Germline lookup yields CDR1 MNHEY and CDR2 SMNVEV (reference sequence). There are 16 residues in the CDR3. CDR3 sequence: CASSFLTGGPGETQYF.

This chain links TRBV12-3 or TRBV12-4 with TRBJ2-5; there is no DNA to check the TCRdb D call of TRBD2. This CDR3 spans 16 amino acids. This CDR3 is CASTTQQTSGSVVQYF.

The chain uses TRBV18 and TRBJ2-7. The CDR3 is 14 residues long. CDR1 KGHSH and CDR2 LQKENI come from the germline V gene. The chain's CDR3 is CASSPPFQDYEQYF. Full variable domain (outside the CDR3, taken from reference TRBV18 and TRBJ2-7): NAGVMQNPRHLVRRRGQEARLRCSPMKGHSHVYWYRQLPEEGLKFMVYLQKENIIDESGMPKERFSAEFPKEGPSILRIQQVVRGDSAAYFCASSPPFQDYEQYFGPGTRLTVT.

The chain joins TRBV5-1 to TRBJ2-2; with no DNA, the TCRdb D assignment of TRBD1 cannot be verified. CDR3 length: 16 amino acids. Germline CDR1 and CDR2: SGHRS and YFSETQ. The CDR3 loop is CASSEAPGVNTGELFF.

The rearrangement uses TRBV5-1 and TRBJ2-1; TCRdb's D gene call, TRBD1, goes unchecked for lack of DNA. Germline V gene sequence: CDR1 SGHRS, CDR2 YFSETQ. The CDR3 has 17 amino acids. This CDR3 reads CASSFSSRGRELNEQFF.

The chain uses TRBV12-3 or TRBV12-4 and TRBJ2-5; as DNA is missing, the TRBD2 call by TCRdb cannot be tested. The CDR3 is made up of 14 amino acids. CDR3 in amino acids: CASRGGAYEETQYF.